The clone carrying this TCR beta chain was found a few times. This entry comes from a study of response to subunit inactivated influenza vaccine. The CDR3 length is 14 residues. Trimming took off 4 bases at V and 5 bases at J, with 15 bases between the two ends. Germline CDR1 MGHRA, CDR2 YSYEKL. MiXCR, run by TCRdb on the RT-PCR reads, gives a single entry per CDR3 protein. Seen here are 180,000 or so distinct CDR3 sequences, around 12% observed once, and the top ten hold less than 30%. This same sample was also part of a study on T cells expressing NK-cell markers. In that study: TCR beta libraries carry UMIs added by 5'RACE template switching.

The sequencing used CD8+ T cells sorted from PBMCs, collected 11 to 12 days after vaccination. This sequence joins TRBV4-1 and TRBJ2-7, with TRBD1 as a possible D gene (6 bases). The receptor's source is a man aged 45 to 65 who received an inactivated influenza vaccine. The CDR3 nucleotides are TGCGCCAGCAGCCCCAAACAGGGAAACAACGAGCAGTACTTC. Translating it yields CASSPKQGNNEQYF.